The 29 T cell receptor beta chains listed next were all sequenced from one sample in a study of blood T cell repertoires in COVID-19. Using immunoSEQ multiplex PCR, the repertoire was profiled, and TCRdb retains in-frame clones only, with some absent. Here the sample spans 95,000 to 150,000 clones, approximately 81% being singletons. Input material: peripheral blood. The source of these receptors is a man older than 75 with COVID-19, enrolled during active disease.

The chain is built from TRBV7-9 and TRBJ1-1; no firm D call. V gave up 7 bases and J gave up 2 bases, with 14 bases separating them. CDR3 length: 14 amino acids. Germline V gives CDR1 SEHNR, CDR2 FQNEAQ (reference sequence). CDR3 loop: CASTLGWVNTEAFF. CDR3 DNA: TGTGCCAGCACCCTAGGATGGGTCAACACTGAAGCTTTCTTT.

This chain joins TRBV6-5 and TRBJ2-7; 12 bases are a match to TRBD1. Unmatched junction bases numbered 7, after V lost 6 bases and J lost 7 bases. This CDR3 comprises 14 residues. Germline CDR1 and CDR2: MNHEY and SVGAGI. CDR3 sequence reads: CASRLGQGALEQYF. CDR3 DNA: TGTGCCAGCAGGCTGGGACAGGGGGCGTTAGAGCAGTACTTC.

V gene TRBV5-1 combines with J gene TRBJ2-5; 8 nucleotides line up with TRBD2. CDR1 and CDR2 (germline): SGHRS, YFSETQ. Losses at the gene ends were 3 bases for V and 5 bases for J; bases not matched to a gene: 3. CDR3 size: 13 residues. The CDR3 here is CASSSSSGETQYF. CDR3 bases: TGCGCCAGCAGCTCTTCTAGCGGGGAGACCCAGTACTTC.

A word on this clone: Other DNA variants within this sample encode the same CDR3. This rearrangement joins TRBV28 to TRBJ2-3; 11 bases map to TRBD1. V lost 6 bases and J lost 6; bases outside the gene matches: 2. The CDR3 spans 13 residues. Germline CDR1 and CDR2: MDHEN and SYDVKM. The CDR3 DNA is TGTGCCAGCAGGGGACAGGGGGGTGATACGCAGTATTTT. As protein: CASRGQGGDTQYF.

This chain links TRBV29-1 with TRBJ2-1; 14 bases are shared with TRBD2. The CDR3 covers 17 residues. J lost 1 base, V lost 7 bases, and 9 bases had no gene match. Germline V lookup: CDR1 SQVTM, CDR2 ANQGSEA. In nucleotides, the CDR3 is TGCAGCGCTGGACTAGCGGGAGGCCTGGGGTCCTACAATGAGCAGTTCTTC. It codes for CSAGLAGGLGSYNEQFF.

V is TRBV5-1 and J is TRBJ2-2; TRBD1 matches 8 bases. The germline V gene has CDR1 SGHRS and CDR2 YFSETQ. The CDR3 spans 16 residues. Trimming removed 4 bases from V and 7 bases from J; junction bases left unmatched: 12. The CDR3 sequence: CASSTRTGRKVGELFF. The CDR3 nucleotides read TGCGCCAGCAGCACCAGGACAGGGCGAAAGGTCGGGGAGCTGTTTTTT.

V gene TRBV5-1 combines with J gene TRBJ2-7; the match to TRBD2 covers 7 bases. In germline, CDR1 is SGHRS, CDR2 YFSETQ. V dropped 5 bases and J dropped 0; count of bases not matched to a gene: 8. The CDR3 consists of 15 residues. This chain's CDR3 is CASRAYGLGSYEQYF. The CDR3 nucleotides read TGCGCCAGCAGAGCCTACGGACTAGGCTCCTACGAGCAGTACTTC.

The J gene is TRBJ2-7, the V gene TRBV7-2; D remains unclear. Germline CDR1 SGHTA, CDR2 FQGNSA. V was trimmed by 0 bases and J by 4 bases, leaving 13 bases between them. CDR3 length equals 15 residues. The chain's CDR3 is CASSLAPPPEYEQYF. In DNA form, the CDR3 reads TGTGCCAGCAGCTTAGCTCCCCCCCCAGAATACGAGCAGTACTTC.

The V and J genes are TRBV27 and TRBJ2-1; TRBD2 agrees at 8 bases. This CDR3 spans 16 amino acids. Per germline, CDR1 MNHEY and CDR2 SMNVEV (reference sequence). Unmatched junction bases numbered 4, after V lost 0 bases and J lost 3 bases. Here the CDR3 DNA reads TGTGCCAGCAGTTTATCGGCGGGGGGCGTCTACAATGAGCAGTTCTTC. Residues: CASSLSAGGVYNEQFF.

The V gene is TRBV29-1, the J gene TRBJ2-1; 12 positions agree with TRBD2. V gave up 6 bases and J gave up 6 bases; unmatched junction bases: 6. CDR3 length equals 14 residues. CDR1 is SQVTM and CDR2 is ANQGSEA in the germline V gene. CDR3 protein: CSVAPSGRGNEQFF. The CDR3 region has the DNA TGCAGCGTCGCCCCTAGCGGGAGGGGCAATGAGCAGTTCTTC.

CDR3 bases: TGTGCCAGCAGCTCGCCCACAGTGACAGGGGGGATCGGGGAGCTGTTTTTT. The encoded protein is CASSSPTVTGGIGELFF. V is TRBV7-3 and J is TRBJ2-2; 9 bases agree with TRBD1. The germline CDR1 and CDR2 sequences are SGHTA and FQGTGA. Unmatched junction bases numbered 13, after V lost 4 bases and J lost 7 bases. The CDR3 is 17 residues long.

This clone was seen a single time. The genes are TRBV10-3 and TRBJ1-2, with no clear D. Trimming removed 2 bases at V and 8 bases at J, with 9 bases between. Germline V gene sequence: CDR1 ENHRY, CDR2 SYGVKD. This CDR3 is 12 amino acids long. For the CDR3, the DNA is TGTGCCATCAGTGAGCGGGAACAGGGCTACACCTTC. Translation gives CAISEREQGYTF.

This clone was found once. The chain employs TRBV4-1 and TRBJ1-4; the D gene is possibly TRBD1 (6 bases). The germline V gene has CDR1 MGHRA and CDR2 YSYEKL. V was shortened by 4 bases and J by 6 bases, with 18 bases between the two germline ends. The CDR3 covers 16 residues. The CDR3 region has the DNA TGCGCCAGCAGCCGCCCAAAAGGGCAGGGGTATGAAAAACTGTTTTTT. Amino acids: CASSRPKGQGYEKLFF.

The chain links TRBV7-3 to TRBJ2-1; 14 bases are shared with TRBD2. The junction had 7 bases not matched to a gene; V was cut back by 8 bases and J by 7 bases. CDR3 size: 15 residues. Looked up from germline, CDR1 is SGHTA and CDR2 is FQGTGA. CDR3 DNA: TGTGCCAGCGGAGCCGGGACTAGCGGGAGAAATGAGCAGTTCTTC. Residues: CASGAGTSGRNEQFF. Filled out from reference TRBV7-3 and TRBJ2-1, the complete variable domain reads GAGVSQTPSNKVTEKGKYVELRCDPISGHTALYWYRQSLGQGPEFLIYFQGTGAADDSGLPNDRFFAVRPEGSVSTLKIQRTERGDSAVYLCASGAGTSGRNEQFFGPGTRLTVL.

This clone was found a few times. CDR3 sequence reads: CASSAGQTLYGYTF. In DNA, the CDR3 is TGCGCCAGCAGCGCGGGACAGACATTATATGGCTACACCTTC. This chain joins TRBV5-1 and TRBJ1-2, with 7 bases matching TRBD1. Germline CDR1 is SGHRS and CDR2 is YFSETQ. This CDR3 spans 14 amino acids. Losses at the gene ends were 4 bases for V and 5 bases for J; bases not matched to a gene: 8.

This rearrangement joins TRBV27 to TRBJ1-1, with D maybe TRBD1 (6 bases). The germline V gene encodes CDR1 MNHEY and CDR2 SMNVEV (reference sequence). The length of the CDR3 is 15 residues. Trimming took off 5 bases at V and 2 bases at J, with 15 bases between the two ends. DNA of the CDR3: TGTGCCAGCAGTCGCAACCGCAGGGGTAACACTGAAGCTTTCTTT. Residues: CASSRNRRGNTEAFF.

V gene TRBV28 combines with J gene TRBJ1-1; unclear D gene. The CDR3 has 15 residues. Germline V gene data show CDR1 as MDHEN and CDR2 as SYDVKM. V was pared by 1 base and J by 1 base, with 10 bases between. CDR3 amino acids: CASSLYQEANTEAFF. CDR3 bases: TGTGCCAGCAGTTTATATCAGGAGGCGAACACTGAAGCTTTCTTT.

The chain recombines TRBV28 with TRBJ2-1; TRBD1 matches 8 bases. The CDR3 is 16 amino acids. Germline CDR1 is MDHEN and CDR2 is SYDVKM. V trimming: 2 bases; J trimming: 5 bases; junction bases outside the gene matches: 8. The CDR3 nucleotides are TGTGCCAGCAGTTTACTGGCCAGGGGGCTCCACAATGAGCAGTTCTTC. This sequence encodes CASSLLARGLHNEQFF. The whole variable domain, filled in from reference TRBV28 and TRBJ2-1, reads DVKVTQSSRYLVKRTGEKVFLECVQDMDHENMFWYRQDPGLGLRLIYFSYDVKMKEKGDIPEGYSVSREKKERFSLILESASTNQTSMYLCASSLLARGLHNEQFFGPGTRLTVL.

The chain combines TRBV5-1 with TRBJ1-4; D is possibly TRBD1 (6 bases). The CDR3 extends over 16 amino acids. Germline V gene sequence: CDR1 SGHRS, CDR2 YFSETQ. The V and J ends lost 3 bases and 0 bases respectively, with 12 bases between them. The CDR3 DNA reads TGCGCCAGCAGCTGGACAGACGTCTCAACTAATGAAAAACTGTTTTTT. This encodes CASSWTDVSTNEKLFF.

The chain joins TRBV18 to TRBJ1-2, with TRBD1 matching over 9 bases. This CDR3 contains 15 residues. Germline-derived CDR1 and CDR2 are KGHSH and LQKENI. V lost 2 bases, J lost 7 bases, and 8 bases stayed unmatched. CDR3 sequence (DNA): TGTGCCAGCTCACCAAGGGGACAGGGTTATGGTGGCTACACCTTC. This translates into CASSPRGQGYGGYTF.

This clone was found once. The rearrangement uses TRBV11-2 and TRBJ2-1; TRBD2 matches at 11 bases. Germline V gene sequence: CDR1 SGHAT, CDR2 FQNNGV. This CDR3 spans 16 amino acids. After removal of 0 bases from V and 9 bases from J, the junction contained 7 bases not matched to a gene. As DNA, the CDR3 is TGTGCCAGCAGCTTAGAAGCTAGCGGGAGGTTGGGTGAGCAGTTCTTC. Amino acid sequence: CASSLEASGRLGEQFF.

The chain has TRBV25-1 and TRBJ1-1; TRBD1 is a possible D gene (6 bases). Trimming pared 6 bases from V and 1 base from J, leaving 9 bases between. Per germline, CDR1 MGHDK and CDR2 SYGVNS. This CDR3 spans 13 amino acids. The CDR3, as DNA: TGTGCCAGCAGCAACAGGGCGAACACTGAAGCTTTCTTT. It yields the protein CASSNRANTEAFF.

The rearrangement uses TRBV29-1 and TRBJ1-1; 10 positions agree with TRBD1. Germline CDR1 and CDR2: SQVTM and ANQGSEA. The J segment lost 1 base and the V segment lost 3 bases, leaving 2 bases of the junction unmatched. CDR3 length equals 14 residues. CDR3 residues: CSVERDRGNTEAFF. The CDR3 nucleotides read TGCAGCGTTGAGCGGGACAGGGGGAACACTGAAGCTTTCTTT.

J is TRBJ2-7 and V is TRBV2; possibly TRBD2 for D (6 bases). The V end lost 3 bases, the J end lost 3 bases, and 12 bases lay between the germline ends. Germline V gene lookup returns CDR1 SNHLY and CDR2 FYNNEI. The CDR3 is 14 amino acids. For the CDR3, the DNA is TGTGCCAGCAGTGAGGAGGGAGAAATCTACGAGCAGTACTTC. This gives the protein CASSEEGEIYEQYF.

This sequence joins TRBV29-1 and TRBJ1-1; 10 positions match TRBD1. V was clipped by 4 bases and J by 5 bases; unmatched bases: 10. Germline loops: CDR1 SQVTM, CDR2 ANQGSEA. This CDR3 comprises 15 residues. The CDR3 nucleotides read TGCAGCGTTGGGCACCTAGGGACAGGGGTTACTGAAGCTTTCTTT. It codes for CSVGHLGTGVTEAFF.

The genes are TRBV5-1 and TRBJ2-3, with 9 bases that match TRBD2. This CDR3 has 15 residues. J was trimmed by 9 bases and V by 0 bases; bases with no gene match: 8. CDR1 SGHRS and CDR2 YFSETQ come from the germline V gene. The CDR3 region has the DNA TGCGCCAGCAGCTTGGCCTTTAGCGGGAGTGACACGCAGTATTTT. This gives the protein CASSLAFSGSDTQYF.

The rearrangement uses TRBV4-3 and TRBJ1-1; 9 bases fit TRBD1. Germline CDR1 is LGHNA and CDR2 is YSLEER. CDR3 length equals 18 residues. V lost 0 bases to trimming and J lost 4 bases; unmatched junction nucleotides: 12. The chain's CDR3 is CASSQDLLWDRVGTEAFF. CDR3 sequence (DNA): TGCGCCAGCAGCCAAGATCTTCTATGGGACAGGGTCGGCACTGAAGCTTTCTTT.

This rearrangement joins TRBV5-6 to TRBJ2-2, with D maybe TRBD1 (5 bases). Germline lookup yields CDR1 SGHDT and CDR2 YYEEEE. The CDR3 is 15 residues long. V was trimmed by 1 base and J by 1 base, leaving 8 bases between them. The CDR3 region is CASSLPQGNTGELFF. The CDR3 coding sequence is TGTGCCAGCAGCTTGCCCCAGGGGAACACCGGGGAGCTGTTTTTT.

This chain joins TRBV3-1 (or the pseudogene TRBV3-2) and TRBJ2-5; D call uncertain. This CDR3 is 14 amino acids long. Germline assignment: CDR1 LGHDT and CDR2 YNNKEL (reference sequence). Deletions cut 4 bases from V and 2 bases from J, with 11 bases between. This CDR3 reads CASSPRLAQETQYF. The CDR3 DNA is TGTGCCAGCAGCCCCCGCCTGGCTCAAGAGACCCAGTACTTC.